A selection of T cell receptor beta chains follows, all from one sample in a study of T cells in localized non-small cell lung cancer. Only in-frame clones appear in the TCRdb table, and some are missing; sequencing was by immunoSEQ multiplex PCR. The table has tens of thousands of clones, 88% seen once. Source: peripheral blood, taken before any cancer treatment. These receptors were taken from a woman between 40 and 69 years old with stage I squamous cell lung carcinoma. Both conserved end residues are part of each CDR3. The D gene is left open where the match is weak. Only part of the rows carry a size: once, few, many, or a class if the clone is expanded.

abundance | j_gene | d_gene | v_gene | CDR3nt | CDR3aa
few | TRBJ2-7 | TRBD1 | TRBV7-9 | TGTGCCAGCAGCTTACCACTAACAGGGGGCACCTACGAGCAGTACTTC | CASSLPLTGGTYEQYF
. | TRBJ2-5 | . | TRBV18 | TGTGCCAGCTCACCAAGGGGTCCCCGGGAGACCCAGTACTTC | CASSPRGPRETQYF
. | TRBJ1-6 | . | TRBV5-5 | TGTGCCAGCAGCTTGGCTTACACACCCGTCTCCTATAATTCACCCCTCCACTTT | CASSLAYTPVSYNSPLHF
. | TRBJ2-1 | TRBD2 | TRBV27 | TGTGCCAGCAGTCGAGCGGGGGGAGGCTACAATGAGCAGTTCTTC | CASSRAGGGYNEQFF
once | TRBJ2-3 | . | TRBV7-3 | TGTGCCAGCAGGGGGGATGGCGGTGGTACGCAGTATTTT | CASRGDGGGTQYF
. | TRBJ2-1 | TRBD2 | TRBV18 | TGTGCCAGCTCACCAACTAGCGGTTCGAATGAGCAGTTCTTC | CASSPTSGSNEQFF
few | TRBJ2-5 | . | TRBV6-5 | TGTGCCAGCAGTTACTCTCCGGGGATTCAAGAGACCCAGTACTTC | CASSYSPGIQETQYF
. | TRBJ2-3 | . | TRBV7-8 | TGTGCCAGCAGCTTAGTAGGCCCAGATACGCAGTATTTT | CASSLVGPDTQYF
once | TRBJ1-1 | TRBD1 | TRBV10-3 | TGTGCCACCCTGGCAGGGGGGGCCGTGAACACTGAAGCTTTCTTT | CATLAGGAVNTEAFF
many | TRBJ1-6 | . | TRBV7-3 | TGTGCCAGCAGCTTAACCGGGCAGGCCCCTCATTCACCCCTCCACTTT | CASSLTGQAPHSPLHF
. | TRBJ2-5 | TRBD2 | TRBV11-2 | TGTGCCAGCAGCTTAAACGGGGGGGCCCAAGAGACCCAGTACTTC | CASSLNGGAQETQYF
. | TRBJ1-1 | TRBD1 | TRBV10-2 | TGCGCCAGCAGTGAGTTAGGGGACAGGGCTGAAGCTTTCTTT | CASSELGDRAEAFF
. | TRBJ2-5 | TRBD2 | TRBV7-9 | TGTGCCAGCAGCTTACGGGCGGGGACTAAAGAGACCCAGTACTTC | CASSLRAGTKETQYF
. | TRBJ1-2 | . | TRBV25-1 | TGTGCCAGCAGTGATCCCGACCCTATTCCCTATGGCTACACCTTC | CASSDPDPIPYGYTF
. | TRBJ2-3 | TRBD2 | TRBV5-1 | TGCGCCAGCAGATACTGGACTAGCGGGGGTGCCCGCACAGATACGCAGTATTTT | CASRYWTSGGARTDTQYF
. | TRBJ1-1 | . | TRBV7-6 | TGTGCCAGCAGCTCGGCCCTGAACACTGAAGCTTTCTTT | CASSSALNTEAFF
. | TRBJ1-2 | . | TRBV27 | TGTGCCAGCAGCTTACAGGGTGACTATGGCTACACCTTC | CASSLQGDYGYTF
. | TRBJ2-5 | TRBD2 | TRBV5-6 | TGTGCCAGCAGCTTGGTTCTAGCGGGGGAGACCCAGTACTTC | CASSLVLAGETQYF
. | TRBJ1-2 | . | TRBV6-5 | TGTGCCAGCAGTGCCGGGACTTATGGCTACACCTTC | CASSAGTYGYTF
. | TRBJ2-3 | . | TRBV5-1 | TGCGCCAGCAGCTTGCTAAGCACAGATACGCAGTATTTT | CASSLLSTDTQYF
. | TRBJ2-3 | . | TRBV9 | TGTGCCAGCAGCACGGTGGGGGGCACAGATACGCAGTATTTT | CASSTVGGTDTQYF
. | TRBJ2-5 | TRBD2 | TRBV7-2 | TGTGCCAGCAGCTTAAGTTGGGGGGGCCAAGAGACCCAGTACTTC | CASSLSWGGQETQYF
. | TRBJ1-4 | . | TRBV5-6 | TGTGCCAGCAGCTCGGATGGGGGAGGGAATGAAAAACTGTTTTTT | CASSSDGGGNEKLFF
once | TRBJ1-3 | . | TRBV28 | TGTGCCAGCAGTCCCCACGGGACTACCATATATTTT | CASSPHGTTIYF
. | TRBJ2-5 | . | TRBV5-1 | TGCGCCAGCAGCTTGGGAATTAGCGGCCTCTACCAAGAGACCCAGTACTTC | CASSLGISGLYQETQYF
. | TRBJ2-1 | TRBD2 | TRBV6-5 | TGTGCCAGCAGTTTGAGGACTAGTCCTTACAATGAGCAGTTCTTC | CASSLRTSPYNEQFF
. | TRBJ1-1 | . | TRBV7-9 | TGTGCCAGCAGCTTACGGGGGATCGGGGGAGAGACTGAAGCTTTCTTT | CASSLRGIGGETEAFF
. | TRBJ2-5 | . | TRBV2 | TGTGCCAGCACCGGGACCTCCTGGACCCAGTACTTC | CASTGTSWTQYF
. | TRBJ1-2 | TRBD1 | TRBV2 | TGTGCCAGCGGACACGGGACAGCCTATGGCTACACCTTC | CASGHGTAYGYTF
. | TRBJ1-1 | . | TRBV9 | TGTGCCAGCAGCGTATCCCAGTACACTGAAGCTTTCTTT | CASSVSQYTEAFF
. | TRBJ2-2 | TRBD2 | TRBV27 | TGTGCCAGCAGTTTCCGGACTAGCGCCACCGGGGAGCTGTTTTTT | CASSFRTSATGELFF
. | TRBJ2-7 | . | TRBV7-8 | TGTGCCAGCAGCTTATCGCGCCACGCGAACGAGCAGTACTTC | CASSLSRHANEQYF
. | TRBJ2-7 | . | TRBV11-2 | TGTGCCAGCAGCCTGGCGGGGGCCGGGGAGCAGTACTTC | CASSLAGAGEQYF
. | TRBJ1-5 | TRBD1 | TRBV30 | TGCGCCTGGAACATAGGGGGCAGTCATCAGCCCCAGCATTTT | CAWNIGGSHQPQHF
once | TRBJ2-2 | . | TRBV6-5 | TGTGCCAGCAGTTACAGGGTTGCCGGGGAGCTGTTTTTT | CASSYRVAGELFF
. | TRBJ2-7 | . | TRBV4-2 | TGTGCCAGCAGCCAATTCCTATACTACGAGCAGTACTTC | CASSQFLYYEQYF
. | TRBJ2-1 | . | TRBV5-1 | TGCGCCAGCAGCTTGGCGAAGGACTCTAGGGACAATGAGCAGTTCTTC | CASSLAKDSRDNEQFF
. | TRBJ2-1 | TRBD2 | TRBV30 | TGTGCCTGGAGTAGGGACCGACTAGCGGGGGGAAACGGTGAGCAGTTCTTC | CAWSRDRLAGGNGEQFF
. | TRBJ1-1 | . | TRBV18 | TGTGCCAGCTCACCCGGGCTGAACACTGAAGCTTTCTTT | CASSPGLNTEAFF
. | TRBJ1-3 | . | TRBV5-1 | TGCGCCAGCAGCCCGCAGGCTCCTCCTGGAAACACCATATATTTT | CASSPQAPPGNTIYF
few | TRBJ1-1 | . | TRBV6-1 | TGTGCCAGCAGTGAAGTGGGGGGACTTGAAGCTTTCTTT | CASSEVGGLEAFF
. | TRBJ1-2 | TRBD1 | TRBV6-5 | TGTGCCAGCAGTAGGACAGGGAGCGGTGGCTACACCTTC | CASSRTGSGGYTF
. | TRBJ1-2 | . | TRBV29-1 | TGCAGCGTTGAAGAACGGCAGGCGAACTATGGCTACACCTTC | CSVEERQANYGYTF
. | TRBJ2-1 | TRBD1 | TRBV7-9 | TGTGCCAGCAGCTTGGGGGCCGGGACAGGGAATGAGCAGTTCTTC | CASSLGAGTGNEQFF
few | TRBJ1-1 | . | TRBV30 | TGTGCCTGGAGTGTGGGCCTTAGGATCTTGAAAAAAGGGTCGAATAACACTGAAGCTTTCTTT | CAWSVGLRILKKGSNNTEAFF
. | TRBJ2-5 | . | TRBV10-3 | TGTGCCATCAGTGTACGGTCTAGGGAGACCCAGTACTTC | CAISVRSRETQYF
. | TRBJ2-7 | TRBD1 | TRBV27 | TGTGCCAGCCAATCCGGGACAGGAGGCGAGCAGTACTTC | CASQSGTGGEQYF
. | TRBJ2-3 | . | TRBV7-9 | TGTGCCAGCAGCTTAACATACTTTAGCACAGATACGCAGTATTTT | CASSLTYFSTDTQYF
. | TRBJ1-5 | . | TRBV21-1 | TGTGCCAGCAGCAAAGCTACATCGACGGACCCCAATCAGCCCCAGCATTTT | CASSKATSTDPNQPQHF
. | TRBJ2-1 | TRBD1 | TRBV5-1 | TGCGCCAGCAGCCTGGGACAGAACTACAATGAGCAGTTCTTC | CASSLGQNYNEQFF
. | TRBJ1-1 | TRBD1 | TRBV5-1 | TGCGCCAGCAGCCTCGAAACCACAGGGGTGAACACTGAAGCTTTCTTT | CASSLETTGVNTEAFF
. | TRBJ2-1 | TRBD2 | TRBV27 | TGTGCCAGCAGCTCCCTCGGCGGGGGGCGGGGGTTCTTC | CASSSLGGGRGFF
once | TRBJ2-7 | TRBD1 | TRBV5-4 | TGTGCCAGCAGCATGGCCGGGACAGAGAAGCAGTACTTC | CASSMAGTEKQYF
. | TRBJ2-7 | . | TRBV14 | TGTGCCAGCAGCCTCGGGACGATAACCTACGAGCAGTACTTC | CASSLGTITYEQYF
few | TRBJ2-1 | TRBD2 | TRBV9 | TGTGCCAGCAGCGTAACCGGGACTAGCATTGTTGAGCAGTTCTTC | CASSVTGTSIVEQFF
. | TRBJ2-7 | TRBD2 | TRBV9 | TGTGCCAGCAGCCATTGGGGAGGGCTAACCTACGAGCAGTACTTC | CASSHWGGLTYEQYF
. | TRBJ1-6 | . | TRBV6-6 | TGTGCCAGCAAGCTATCAGGGGAGAATTCACCCCTCCACTTT | CASKLSGENSPLHF
once | TRBJ1-1 | TRBD1 | TRBV6-5 | TGTGCCAGCAACCATCCGGGACAGAAAAACACTGAAGCTTTCTTT | CASNHPGQKNTEAFF